Reported below is one T cell receptor (beta chain). These data are taken from a study of blood T cell repertoires in COVID-19. As for the study in general: Some COVID-19 samples were acute and others convalescent; all came from the United States, Italy and Spain. The cDNA or gDNA used as material had been derived from T cells, B-cell-depleted T cells, or PBMCs.

The CDR3 contains 16 residues. V was pared by 0 bases and J by 4 bases, with 5 bases of the junction left unmatched. CDR1 and CDR2 (germline): MNHEY, SVGAGI. In the study's own analysis: Amplification of reference gene primers provided the estimated nucleated cell counts. Assay used: immunoSEQ multiplex PCR; TCRdb lists only in-frame clones, some missing. V and J calls and clone size are copied from that table; D and trimming were computed from the DNA. The sample includes about 58,000 clones, approximately 89% of them seen just once. This TCR derives from a human donor in a cohort sampled during active COVID-19. J is TRBJ2-7 and V is TRBV6-5, with TRBD1 matching 11 bases. Sequenced: peripheral blood. CDR3 nucleotides: TGTGCCAGCAGTTACTCGGCCGGGACAGGGGGTTACGAGCAGTACTTC. Translation gives CASSYSAGTGGYEQYF.